This is a list of T cell receptor beta chains from one sample in a study of long-term antiretroviral therapy in people with HIV. Clones were sequenced by immunoSEQ multiplex PCR, and TCRdb holds only the in-frame ones, with some missing. The top ten clones hold 8% to 10% of a sample with roughly 30,000 clones, roughly 84% of them seen once. The material sequenced was unsorted PBMCs, taken around 2.8 years after starting antiretroviral therapy. These receptors were collected from a man aged 30-40 years with HIV. CDR3s include the opening cysteine and the closing phenylalanine or tryptophan. D genes are given only for firm matches. Clone size is given for some rows only: seen once, a few or many times, or a class if the clone is expanded.

D gene: TRBD1; J gene: TRBJ2-1; clone size: .; V gene: TRBV29-1; CDR3 DNA: TGCAGCGTTCAAAAACAGGGGGATGAGCAGTTCTTC; CDR3 protein: CSVQKQGDEQFF
D gene: .; J gene: TRBJ2-5; clone size: .; V gene: TRBV5-1; CDR3 DNA: TGCGCCAGCAGCCCCGAGCTCCTCCAAGAGACCCAGTACTTC; CDR3 protein: CASSPELLQETQYF
D gene: .; J gene: TRBJ2-1; clone size: .; V gene: TRBV20-1; CDR3 DNA: TGCAGTGCCCCTCGCCCTATTGAGCAGTTCTTC; CDR3 protein: CSAPRPIEQFF
D gene: .; J gene: TRBJ1-5; clone size: .; V gene: TRBV27; CDR3 DNA: TGTGCCAGCAGCTTCAATAGCAATCAGCCCCAGCATTTT; CDR3 protein: CASSFNSNQPQHF
D gene: .; J gene: TRBJ1-1; clone size: .; V gene: TRBV5-4; CDR3 DNA: TGTGCCAGCAGCTTGGACTTCGGGGGCAGGGGCACTGAAGCTTTCTTT; CDR3 protein: CASSLDFGGRGTEAFF
D gene: .; J gene: TRBJ1-2; clone size: few; V gene: TRBV30; CDR3 DNA: TGTGCCTGGAGTCACAGTTTAACCGGCTACACCTTC; CDR3 protein: CAWSHSLTGYTF
D gene: .; J gene: TRBJ2-1; clone size: .; V gene: TRBV19; CDR3 DNA: TGTGCCAGTAGTACCCGGCCAGCCAATGAGCAGTTCTTC; CDR3 protein: CASSTRPANEQFF
D gene: .; J gene: TRBJ1-6; clone size: .; V gene: TRBV28; CDR3 DNA: TGTGCCAGCGCTGTTGACTGGTATAATTCACCCCTCCACTTT; CDR3 protein: CASAVDWYNSPLHF
D gene: .; J gene: TRBJ2-7; clone size: .; V gene: TRBV28; CDR3 DNA: TGTGCCAGCAGTTTAGGTCAGGGGAGCTACGAGCAGTACTTC; CDR3 protein: CASSLGQGSYEQYF
D gene: TRBD2; J gene: TRBJ2-1; clone size: .; V gene: TRBV27; CDR3 DNA: TGTGCCAGCAGTCGTCGGACTAGCGGGGCGAAGAATGAGCAGTTCTTC; CDR3 protein: CASSRRTSGAKNEQFF
D gene: .; J gene: TRBJ1-3; clone size: .; V gene: TRBV5-8; CDR3 DNA: TGTGCCAGCAGCTTGGGCGGCGGAAACACCATATATTTT; CDR3 protein: CASSLGGGNTIYF
D gene: TRBD2; J gene: TRBJ2-2; clone size: once; V gene: TRBV4-1; CDR3 DNA: TGCGCCAGCCAAAGCGGGACGAACACCGGGGAGCTGTTTTTT; CDR3 protein: CASQSGTNTGELFF
D gene: .; J gene: TRBJ2-2; clone size: .; V gene: TRBV27; CDR3 DNA: TGTGCCAGCAGTTTATGGGCGAACACCGGGGAGCTGTTTTTT; CDR3 protein: CASSLWANTGELFF
D gene: .; J gene: TRBJ2-5; clone size: .; V gene: TRBV28; CDR3 DNA: TGTGCCAGCCGAGGGGGAGGGAGCCAAGAGACCCAGTACTTC; CDR3 protein: CASRGGGSQETQYF
D gene: .; J gene: TRBJ2-5; clone size: .; V gene: TRBV5-6; CDR3 DNA: TGTGCCAGCAGCTTCGGGACTTTCCGCCCACAGGAGACCCAGTACTTC; CDR3 protein: CASSFGTFRPQETQYF
D gene: .; J gene: TRBJ2-6; clone size: .; V gene: TRBV5-1; CDR3 DNA: TGCGCCAGCAGCTTGGAAGGGGGCGTCCTGACTTTC; CDR3 protein: CASSLEGGVLTF
D gene: TRBD2; J gene: TRBJ2-1; clone size: .; V gene: TRBV7-6; CDR3 DNA: TGTGCCAGCAGCGCCAGACTAGCGGGGGGGTTTGTTGAGCAGTTCTTC; CDR3 protein: CASSARLAGGFVEQFF
D gene: .; J gene: TRBJ1-4; clone size: .; V gene: TRBV2; CDR3 DNA: TGTGCCAGCAGTGAAGGCCAGGGGATTGAAAAACTGTTTTTT; CDR3 protein: CASSEGQGIEKLFF
D gene: .; J gene: TRBJ2-7; clone size: .; V gene: TRBV5-1; CDR3 DNA: TGCGCCAGCAGCTTGGAGGGGTACGAGCAGTACTTC; CDR3 protein: CASSLEGYEQYF
D gene: .; J gene: TRBJ2-1; clone size: .; V gene: TRBV27; CDR3 DNA: TGTGCCAGCAGTTTACCGGGGAGCAACAATGAGCAGTTCTTC; CDR3 protein: CASSLPGSNNEQFF
D gene: .; J gene: TRBJ2-7; clone size: few; V gene: TRBV7-9; CDR3 DNA: TGTGCCAGCAGCCCAAGCCTCAGACACGAGCAGTACTTC; CDR3 protein: CASSPSLRHEQYF
D gene: .; J gene: TRBJ2-2; clone size: .; V gene: TRBV2; CDR3 DNA: TGTGCCAGCAGTGATGGGGCCATACTTGGGGAGCTGTTTTTT; CDR3 protein: CASSDGAILGELFF
D gene: .; J gene: TRBJ2-1; clone size: .; V gene: TRBV7-9; CDR3 DNA: TGTGCCAGCAGCTTAAATAGCCCCCGGGACAATGAGCAGTTCTTC; CDR3 protein: CASSLNSPRDNEQFF
D gene: .; J gene: TRBJ2-7; clone size: .; V gene: TRBV5-5; CDR3 DNA: TGTGCCAGCAGCCCTTCCGGGAAAAGAATCCCCTACGAGCAGTACTTC; CDR3 protein: CASSPSGKRIPYEQYF
D gene: .; J gene: TRBJ1-2; clone size: .; V gene: TRBV30; CDR3 DNA: TGTGCCTGGAGTGAAGGGCCAGGGAATGGCTACACCTTC; CDR3 protein: CAWSEGPGNGYTF
D gene: TRBD1; J gene: TRBJ2-7; clone size: .; V gene: TRBV5-1; CDR3 DNA: TGCGCCAGCAGCTTGGGACAGGGTAACGAGCAGTACTTC; CDR3 protein: CASSLGQGNEQYF
D gene: .; J gene: TRBJ1-5; clone size: .; V gene: TRBV7-9; CDR3 DNA: TGTGCCAGCAGCTTGTTAAGTCAGCCCCAGCATTTT; CDR3 protein: CASSLLSQPQHF
D gene: .; J gene: TRBJ2-7; clone size: .; V gene: TRBV5-1; CDR3 DNA: TGCGCCAGCAGCTTCCTAGCGAATACCTACGAGCAGTACTTC; CDR3 protein: CASSFLANTYEQYF
D gene: .; J gene: TRBJ1-6; clone size: .; V gene: TRBV28; CDR3 DNA: TGTGCCAGCGTTTATATAGCTCCAGGGCCCCTCCACTTT; CDR3 protein: CASVYIAPGPLHF
D gene: .; J gene: TRBJ2-7; clone size: once; V gene: TRBV7-2; CDR3 DNA: TGTGCCAGCAGCTTCCCCCCGGGAAAAAGGACCTACGAGCAGTACTTC; CDR3 protein: CASSFPPGKRTYEQYF
D gene: TRBD2; J gene: TRBJ2-5; clone size: .; V gene: TRBV4-2; CDR3 DNA: TGTGCCAGCAGCCAAGATGCCCGACTAGCGGGGGGGCAGGCCCAGTACTTC; CDR3 protein: CASSQDARLAGGQAQYF
D gene: TRBD2; J gene: TRBJ2-7; clone size: .; V gene: TRBV9; CDR3 DNA: TGTGCCAGCAGCGTAGCTAGCGGGGGTGGCTACGAGCAGTACTTC; CDR3 protein: CASSVASGGGYEQYF
D gene: TRBD2; J gene: TRBJ2-7; clone size: once; V gene: TRBV29-1; CDR3 DNA: TGCAGCGTTGAATTGGGGACTAGCGGGAGGCCCTACGAGCAGTACTTC; CDR3 protein: CSVELGTSGRPYEQYF
D gene: .; J gene: TRBJ2-3; clone size: .; V gene: TRBV2; CDR3 DNA: TGTGCCAGACGACCGCAGGGACCTAGCACAGATACGCAGTATTTT; CDR3 protein: CARRPQGPSTDTQYF
D gene: TRBD1; J gene: TRBJ2-5; clone size: .; V gene: TRBV5-1; CDR3 DNA: TGCGCCAGCAGCCCAGGACAGGGGGCATGGGAGACCCAGTACTTC; CDR3 protein: CASSPGQGAWETQYF
D gene: TRBD2; J gene: TRBJ2-5; clone size: .; V gene: TRBV6-1; CDR3 DNA: TGTGCCAGCAGTGAACTAGCGGGGGGGCCAGAGACCCAGTACTTC; CDR3 protein: CASSELAGGPETQYF
D gene: .; J gene: TRBJ1-3; clone size: .; V gene: TRBV1; CDR3 DNA: TGCACCAGCAGCCAACGGGGACAGATCTACCTTCTTTGTGAAGTCTCCATATATTTT; CDR3 protein: CTSSQRGQIYLLCEVSIYF
D gene: TRBD1; J gene: TRBJ2-7; clone size: .; V gene: TRBV28; CDR3 DNA: TGTGCCAGCAGTTTTGCTCCGGGACAGGCCTCCTACGAGCAGTACTTC; CDR3 protein: CASSFAPGQASYEQYF
D gene: .; J gene: TRBJ1-1; clone size: .; V gene: TRBV5-4; CDR3 DNA: TGTGCCAGCAGCTTGTCGCCAGGGACCACTGAAGCTTTCTTT; CDR3 protein: CASSLSPGTTEAFF
D gene: .; J gene: TRBJ1-2; clone size: .; V gene: TRBV28; CDR3 DNA: TGTGCCAGCAGTCCCCCCATGGTGTTGGGTCTGAACTATGGCTACACCTTC; CDR3 protein: CASSPPMVLGLNYGYTF
D gene: .; J gene: TRBJ1-6; clone size: once; V gene: TRBV28; CDR3 DNA: TGTGCCAGCGGTCCCGCAGGGAGGACCTATAATTCACCCCTCCACTTT; CDR3 protein: CASGPAGRTYNSPLHF
D gene: TRBD2; J gene: TRBJ2-1; clone size: .; V gene: TRBV7-8; CDR3 DNA: TGTGCCAGCAGCCCTAGACTAGCGGGAGAGCATGAGCAGTTCTTC; CDR3 protein: CASSPRLAGEHEQFF
D gene: .; J gene: TRBJ2-7; clone size: .; V gene: TRBV19; CDR3 DNA: TGTGCCAGCAGTATCTCCCAAATTCACTCCTACGAGCAGTACTTC; CDR3 protein: CASSISQIHSYEQYF
D gene: .; J gene: TRBJ1-3; clone size: .; V gene: TRBV7-8; CDR3 DNA: TGTGCCAGCAGCCAACCCCGGCTCTCTGGAAACACCATATATTTT; CDR3 protein: CASSQPRLSGNTIYF
D gene: .; J gene: TRBJ2-7; clone size: .; V gene: TRBV11-2; CDR3 DNA: TGTGCCAGCAGCTTAGATCGCATCGGGGACGAGCAGTACTTC; CDR3 protein: CASSLDRIGDEQYF
D gene: .; J gene: TRBJ2-5; clone size: .; V gene: TRBV5-1; CDR3 DNA: TGCGCCAGCAGCCAAGGACAGTCGGAGACCCAGTACTTC; CDR3 protein: CASSQGQSETQYF
D gene: TRBD1; J gene: TRBJ2-7; clone size: .; V gene: TRBV27; CDR3 DNA: TGTGCCAGCAGTCCTGGGACAGTTTGGGACGAGCAGTACTTC; CDR3 protein: CASSPGTVWDEQYF
D gene: TRBD2; J gene: TRBJ2-7; clone size: .; V gene: TRBV9; CDR3 DNA: TGTGCCAGCAGCGCGGGGACTAGCGGGAATTACGAGCAGTACTTC; CDR3 protein: CASSAGTSGNYEQYF
D gene: .; J gene: TRBJ1-1; clone size: .; V gene: TRBV2; CDR3 DNA: TGTGCCAGCAGTGACTGGACAGCCCGGGGGAGCACTGAAGCTTTCTTT; CDR3 protein: CASSDWTARGSTEAFF
D gene: TRBD2; J gene: TRBJ2-1; clone size: .; V gene: TRBV28; CDR3 DNA: TGTGCCACCTACGCCCAACTAGCGGGAGAGTACAATGAGCAGTTCTTC; CDR3 protein: CATYAQLAGEYNEQFF
D gene: .; J gene: TRBJ2-3; clone size: .; V gene: TRBV11-2; CDR3 DNA: TGTGCCAGCAGCGTCTTGGGGTCTAGCACAGATACGCAGTATTTT; CDR3 protein: CASSVLGSSTDTQYF
D gene: .; J gene: TRBJ1-2; clone size: .; V gene: TRBV13; CDR3 DNA: TGTGCCAGCAGCCCAATGGACAGAGACTATGGCTACACCTTC; CDR3 protein: CASSPMDRDYGYTF
D gene: TRBD1; J gene: TRBJ1-2; clone size: .; V gene: TRBV30; CDR3 DNA: TGTGCCTGGAGTGTAGAGGGGGCGCGTGATGGCTACACCTTC; CDR3 protein: CAWSVEGARDGYTF